The 10 T cell receptor beta chains in this list originate from one sample, sequenced in a study of blood T cell repertoires in COVID-19 (TCRdb year 2020). Library construction relied on the immunoSEQ multiplex PCR assay. Drawn from immuneACCESS, this table holds only the in-frame rearrangements with V and J called that TCRdb kept. Clones are partly lost; checked studies trace under half to an unresolved V gene and leave the rest unexplained. Counted in this sample were more than 55,000 clones; more than 75% of them appeared once. Of the sample, about 6.3% is held by the ten largest clones. The sequenced sample consisted of peripheral blood. These TCRs come from a man between 60 and 75 years old with active or convalescent COVID-19.

The chain recombines TRBV15 with TRBJ1-6; TRBD1 matches at 8 bases. Unmatched junction bases numbered 9, after V lost 2 bases and J lost 6 bases. Germline values: CDR1 LNHNV, CDR2 YYDKDF (reference sequence). The CDR3 has 17 amino acids. The CDR3 reads CATSRRSGGVGNSPLHF. CDR3 bases: TGTGCCACCAGCAGAAGATCAGGGGGCGTCGGTAATTCACCCCTCCACTTT.

CDR3 in amino acids: CASIPGQGRGGNQPQHF. CDR3 bases: TGTGCCAGCATTCCTGGACAGGGAAGAGGGGGCAATCAGCCCCAGCATTTT. This chain connects TRBV28 to TRBJ1-5; 8 nucleotides match TRBD1. From germline, CDR1 is MDHEN and CDR2 SYDVKM. The CDR3 extends over 17 amino acids. With 7 bases clipped from V and 2 bases from J, the junction kept 13 bases outside the gene matches.

The chain links TRBV19 to TRBJ2-1, with 10 bases that match TRBD2. The germline V gene has CDR1 LNHDA and CDR2 SQIVND (reference sequence). The CDR3 spans 16 residues. J lost 9 bases, V lost 1 base, and 9 bases had no gene match. The CDR3 nucleotides read TGTGCCAGTAGTATAGTCAGCGGGGGGGCCAGGCGTGAGCAGTTCTTC. Protein sequence: CASSIVSGGARREQFF. Drawing the rest from reference TRBV19 and TRBJ2-1, the complete variable domain is DGGITQSPKYLFRKEGQNVTLSCEQNLNHDAMYWYRQDPGQGLRLIYYSQIVNDFQKGDIAEGYSVSREKKESFPLTVTSAQKNPTAFYLCASSIVSGGARREQFFGPGTRLTVL.

This chain joins TRBV1 and TRBJ2-1; the table's D call, TRBD2, was not checked against the DNA. TRBV1 is classified as a pseudogene. There are 20 residues in the CDR3. The CDR3 nucleotides read TGCACCAGCAGCCCCCCCGCGGGAGCGGGGGGACCCCGTTCCTACAATGAGCAGTTCTTC. Protein product: CTSSPPAGAGGPRSYNEQFF.

The chain recombines TRBV30 with TRBJ1-1; weak D call: TRBD1 (5 bases). Trimming removed 1 base from V and 5 bases from J, with 20 bases in between. The CDR3 loop spans 16 amino acids. Germline V gene lookup returns CDR1 GTSNPN and CDR2 SVGIG (reference sequence). The chain's CDR3 is CAWSGGLGDGGTEAFF. The CDR3 bases are TGTGCCTGGAGTGGTGGGTTGGGGGACGGGGGGACTGAAGCTTTCTTT.

Worth noting for this clone: Other DNA sequences of this sample code for an identical CDR3. The chain uses TRBV5-1 and TRBJ1-5; the D gene is possibly TRBD1 (6 bases). The germline gives CDR1 SGHRS, CDR2 YFSETQ. The CDR3 has 15 amino acids. V was pared by 0 bases and J by 1 base, with 8 bases between. The CDR3 spells CASSLEGGSNQPQHF. Here the CDR3 DNA reads TGCGCCAGCAGCTTGGAGGGGGGGAGCAATCAGCCCCAGCATTTT.

This chain connects TRBV7-2 to TRBJ2-1; 13 bases are shared with TRBD2. CDR1 and CDR2 from the germline V gene are SGHTA and FQGNSA. With V trimmed by 3 bases and J by 6 bases, 5 bases remained unmatched. This CDR3 has 16 amino acids. CDR3 in amino acids: CASSLLLAGGLNEQFF. The CDR3 DNA is TGTGCCAGCAGCTTGCTACTAGCGGGGGGGCTCAATGAGCAGTTCTTC.

Only one count was recorded for this clone. Distinct nucleotide sequences in the sample also encode this CDR3. This chain joins TRBV2 and TRBJ1-3; D is possibly TRBD1 (5 bases). The V end lost 7 bases, the J end lost 0 bases, and 7 bases lay between the germline ends. This CDR3 region has 13 residues. Germline V CDR1 and CDR2: SNHLY, FYNNEI. CDR3 in amino acids: CASIRGSGNTIYF. Written as DNA, the CDR3 is TGTGCCAGCATTAGGGGCTCTGGAAACACCATATATTTT.

The gene calls are TRBV2 and TRBJ2-7; 7 nucleotides line up with TRBD2. J lost 2 bases, V lost 7 bases, and 8 bases had no gene match. Germline V gives CDR1 SNHLY, CDR2 FYNNEI. There are 14 residues in the CDR3. The CDR3 nucleotides read TGTGCCAGCACCCCGGGGGGAGGGGCCTACGAGCAGTACTTC. This sequence encodes CASTPGGGAYEQYF.

V and J are TRBV7-9 and TRBJ2-2, with TRBD1 matching 8 bases. V trimming: 5 bases; J trimming: 5 bases; junction bases outside the gene matches: 10. There are 16 residues in the CDR3. Germline V CDR1 and CDR2: SEHNR, FQNEAQ (reference sequence). DNA of the CDR3: TGTGCCAGCAGCGGCCGGACAGGGTCTAAGACCGGGGAGCTGTTTTTT. Encoded protein: CASSGRTGSKTGELFF.